One sample yielded the 26 T cell receptor beta chains listed below, sequenced in a study of cytomegalovirus exposure and HLA in healthy donors. Using immunoSEQ multiplex PCR, the repertoire was profiled, and TCRdb retains in-frame clones only, with some absent. The sample carries 50,000 or so clones, 90% to 95% recorded once. Specimen: PBMCs. These receptor sequences come from a woman in her 30s in good health and CMV-seronegative.

J is TRBJ2-1 and V is TRBV19; 8 bases agree with TRBD1. Per germline, CDR1 LNHDA and CDR2 SQIVND (reference sequence). J was trimmed by 9 bases and V by 6 bases; bases with no gene match: 13. This CDR3 is 15 amino acids long. The CDR3 DNA sequence: TGTGCCAGTAGCCAAACTGGACAGGGTTTGCCTGAGCAGTTCTTC. Translating gives CASSQTGQGLPEQFF.

The V call is TRBV28, the J call TRBJ2-7; D gene uncertain. The CDR3 totals 14 residues. Trimming pared 2 bases from V and 3 bases from J, leaving 11 bases between. Germline-derived CDR1 and CDR2 are MDHEN and SYDVKM. CDR3 residues: CASSLSAIYYEQYF. The CDR3, as DNA: TGTGCCAGCAGTTTAAGCGCAATTTACTACGAGCAGTACTTC.

V gene TRBV19 combines with J gene TRBJ1-4; TRBD1 matches at 7 bases. The length of the CDR3 is 15 residues. Germline V lookup: CDR1 LNHDA, CDR2 SQIVND (reference sequence). V was pared by 5 bases and J by 4 bases, with 7 bases of the junction left unmatched. The CDR3 reads CASSPRDSLNEKLFF. In DNA, the CDR3 is TGTGCCAGTAGTCCTAGGGACAGCCTTAATGAAAAACTGTTTTTT.

The genes are TRBV5-6 and TRBJ1-1, with 10 bases lining up with TRBD1. Per germline, CDR1 SGHDT and CDR2 YYEEEE. V shed 5 bases and J 4 bases; nucleotides not matched to a gene: 5. The CDR3 totals 14 residues. The CDR3 sequence is CASRGTGAPTEAFF. The DNA of the CDR3 is TGTGCCAGCAGGGGGACAGGGGCCCCCACTGAAGCTTTCTTT.

The count of this clone is one. The CDR3 is CASSLVGTGGWQETQYF. In DNA, the CDR3 is TGTGCCAGCAGTTTAGTGGGGACAGGGGGATGGCAAGAGACCCAGTACTTC. The V gene is TRBV28, the J gene TRBJ2-5; 11 bases match TRBD1. The V gene end was trimmed by 2 bases and the J gene end by 2 bases; junction bases not matched to a gene: 7. The CDR3 is 17 amino acids. Germline V gives CDR1 MDHEN, CDR2 SYDVKM. Full variable domain (rest looked up from reference TRBV28 and TRBJ2-5): DVKVTQSSRYLVKRTGEKVFLECVQDMDHENMFWYRQDPGLGLRLIYFSYDVKMKEKGDIPEGYSVSREKKERFSLILESASTNQTSMYLCASSLVGTGGWQETQYFGPGTRLLVL.

This sequence joins TRBV19 and TRBJ1-2; 10 nucleotides match TRBD1. The V gene end was trimmed by 4 bases and the J gene end by 6 bases; junction bases not matched to a gene: 14. The CDR3 runs to 17 residues. The germline V gene has CDR1 LNHDA and CDR2 SQIVND (reference sequence). The CDR3 nucleotides read TGTGCCAGTAGTAGAGGAACCCTCGGGACAGGGGATCATGGCTACACCTTC. Translating gives CASSRGTLGTGDHGYTF. Using reference TRBV19 and TRBJ1-2 for the parts outside the CDR3, the full variable domain is DGGITQSPKYLFRKEGQNVTLSCEQNLNHDAMYWYRQDPGQGLRLIYYSQIVNDFQKGDIAEGYSVSREKKESFPLTVTSAQKNPTAFYLCASSRGTLGTGDHGYTFGSGTRLTVV.

The V and J genes are TRBV30 and TRBJ1-2, with a tentative D call TRBD1 (5 bases). Germline loops: CDR1 GTSNPN, CDR2 SVGIG (reference sequence). Deletions cut 5 bases from V and 5 bases from J, with 15 bases between. This CDR3 contains 13 residues. CDR3 DNA: TGTGCCTGGGAAATTGTAGGGGCGTATGGCTACACCTTC. As protein: CAWEIVGAYGYTF.

This chain uses TRBV11-3 with TRBJ2-1, with 7 nucleotides matching TRBD2. V was clipped by 0 bases and J by 12 bases; unmatched bases: 2. CDR1 is SGHNT and CDR2 is YENEEA in the germline V gene. The CDR3 has 12 amino acids. The CDR3 loop reads CASSLDSSGQFF. CDR3 DNA sequence: TGTGCCAGCAGCTTAGATTCTAGCGGGCAGTTCTTC. The variable domain in full, with the rest retrieved from reference TRBV11-3 and TRBJ2-1, is EAGVVQSPRYKIIEKKQPVAFWCNPISGHNTLYWYLQNLGQGPELLIRYENEEAVDDSQLPKDRFSAERLKGVDSTLKIQPAELGDSAVYLCASSLDSSGQFFGPGTRLTVL.

This rearrangement joins TRBV6-6 to TRBJ2-1; no reliable D call. Trimming removed 5 bases at V and 2 bases at J, with 16 bases between. This CDR3 has 16 residues. Germline V gene data show CDR1 as MNHNY and CDR2 as SVGAGI (reference sequence). The CDR3 sequence is CASSHQDWQAYNEQFF. In DNA form, the CDR3 reads TGTGCCAGCAGTCATCAAGACTGGCAAGCCTACAATGAGCAGTTCTTC.

The chain uses TRBV7-9 and TRBJ1-5; TRBD1 might be the D (5 bases). Germline V gene data show CDR1 as SEHNR and CDR2 as FQNEAQ (reference sequence). V dropped 1 base and J dropped 2 bases, with 18 bases sitting between them. This CDR3 contains 18 residues. The DNA for the CDR3 is TGTGCCAGCAGCTTAGATCCAGGGTCTCTTGGCGGCAATCAGCCCCAGCATTTT. Translating it yields CASSLDPGSLGGNQPQHF. Full variable domain (outside the CDR3, taken from reference TRBV7-9 and TRBJ1-5): DTGVSQNPRHKITKRGQNVTFRCDPISEHNRLYWYRQTLGQGPEFLTYFQNEAQLEKSRLLSDRFSAERPKGSFSTLEIQRTEQGDSAMYLCASSLDPGSLGGNQPQHFGDGTRLSIL.

This clone was observed a single time. V usage is TRBV10-2 and J usage is TRBJ1-1, with TRBD1 as a possible D gene (6 bases). V was shortened by 0 bases and J by 5 bases, with 10 bases between the two germline ends. The CDR3 consists of 14 residues. CDR1 is WSHSY and CDR2 is SAAADI in the germline V gene. DNA for the CDR3: TGCGCCAGCAGTGAGTCGGCGGGGGCGACTGAAGCTTTCTTT. Translated: CASSESAGATEAFF.

This clone was observed a single time. The V gene is TRBV5-1, the J gene TRBJ1-1; D perhaps matches TRBD1 (6 bases). V lost 5 bases, J lost 1 base, and 12 bases lay in between. The CDR3 runs to 14 residues. Germline V lookup: CDR1 SGHRS, CDR2 YFSETQ. The CDR3 coding sequence is TGCGCCAGCAGACGACCGGGACAGAACACTGAAGCTTTCTTT. Its protein is CASRRPGQNTEAFF.

This chain connects TRBV27 to TRBJ2-3; 9 bases map to TRBD2. CDR1 and CDR2 (germline): MNHEY, SMNVEV (reference sequence). This CDR3 contains 16 residues. The junction had 9 bases not matched to a gene; V was cut back by 4 bases and J by 4 bases. This chain's CDR3 is CASSSFGGLASDTQYF. CDR3 sequence (DNA): TGTGCCAGCAGTTCCTTCGGGGGACTAGCCTCAGATACGCAGTATTTT.

V is TRBV5-1 and J is TRBJ2-3; TRBD1 matches 7 bases. Germline-derived CDR1 and CDR2 are SGHRS and YFSETQ. There are 15 residues in the CDR3. The ends lost 8 bases at V and 4 bases at J; junction bases unmatched: 13. The CDR3 sequence is CASSTTGQPSDTQYF. In nucleotides, the CDR3 is TGCGCCAGTTCCACAACGGGACAGCCTTCAGATACGCAGTATTTT. The entire variable domain, with the rest obtained from reference TRBV5-1 and TRBJ2-3, is as follows: KAGVTQTPRYLIKTRGQQVTLSCSPISGHRSVSWYQQTPGQGLQFLFEYFSETQRNKGNFPGRFSGRQFSNSRSEMNVSTLELGDSALYLCASSTTGQPSDTQYFGPGTRLTVL.

The V gene is TRBV7-3, the J gene TRBJ1-2, with 7 bases lining up with TRBD1. Per the germline V gene, CDR1 is SGHTA and CDR2 is FQGTGA. This CDR3 has 13 residues. J was trimmed by 6 bases and V by 1 base; bases with no gene match: 2. CDR3 amino acids: CASSLIRGDGYTF. The CDR3 nucleotides read TGTGCCAGCAGCTTAATCAGGGGGGATGGCTACACCTTC.

The chain has TRBV19 and TRBJ2-5; TRBD1 aligns across 9 bases. The J segment lost 2 bases and the V segment lost 1 base, leaving 8 bases of the junction unmatched. Germline V CDR1 and CDR2: LNHDA, SQIVND (reference sequence). The CDR3 length is 17 residues. CDR3 bases: TGTGCCAGTAGTATAGTCGGACCGGGACAGGGTCAAGAGACCCAGTACTTC. Translating gives CASSIVGPGQGQETQYF.

The chain is built from TRBV19 and TRBJ1-1, with a weak D call TRBD1 (6 bases). The germline V and J ends were trimmed by 3 bases and 4 bases, with 15 bases remaining between them. Germline V lookup: CDR1 LNHDA, CDR2 SQIVND (reference sequence). The CDR3 totals 15 residues. CDR3 nucleotide sequence: TGTGCCAGTAGTATGCAGGGGATGTTCCGCACTGAAGCTTTCTTT. Protein: CASSMQGMFRTEAFF.

The chain joins TRBV28 to TRBJ1-1; no firm D call. Germline lookup yields CDR1 MDHEN and CDR2 SYDVKM. Trimming removed 4 bases at V and 5 bases at J, with 17 bases between. The CDR3 spans 15 residues. CDR3 region: CASSSSDSWKTEAFF. CDR3 nucleotides: TGTGCCAGCAGTTCGTCAGACTCCTGGAAGACTGAAGCTTTCTTT.

The genes are TRBV27 and TRBJ2-1; the D gene is possibly TRBD2 (6 bases). The CDR3 covers 17 residues. Germline CDR1 MNHEY, CDR2 SMNVEV (reference sequence). V lost 0 bases and J lost 7, with 19 bases in between. CDR3 sequence: CASSLSVSGPPWNEQFF. As DNA, the CDR3 is TGTGCCAGCAGTTTATCGGTTAGCGGTCCCCCGTGGAATGAGCAGTTCTTC.

This clone appeared a single time. The J gene is TRBJ2-7, the V gene TRBV28; the D gene is possibly TRBD1 (5 bases). With 6 bases removed from V and 9 bases from J, the gap between germline ends came to 24 bases. CDR3 length equals 15 residues. Germline CDR1 MDHEN, CDR2 SYDVKM. CDR3 in DNA: TGTGCCAGCAGGCACCTACAGGCTCCCGCCGATCGGCAGTACTTC. It encodes CASRHLQAPADRQYF.

V and J are TRBV27 and TRBJ2-1; no clear D gene. This CDR3 is built from 15 residues. V was trimmed by 6 bases and J by 3 bases, leaving 15 bases between them. Germline V gene lookup returns CDR1 MNHEY and CDR2 SMNVEV (reference sequence). CDR3 protein: CASRTGSWFYNEQFF. The CDR3 DNA follows: TGTGCCAGCAGGACCGGGTCCTGGTTCTACAATGAGCAGTTCTTC.

The chain recombines TRBV4-2 with TRBJ2-5, with 8 positions matching TRBD1. CDR3 size: 15 residues. V gave up 4 bases and J gave up 5 bases; unmatched junction bases: 9. The V gene's germline CDR1 is LGHNA and CDR2 YNFKEQ. The CDR3 DNA reads TGTGCCAGCAGCCTCATAGAAGGACAGGGTGAGACCCAGTACTTC. Amino acid sequence: CASSLIEGQGETQYF.

This chain joins TRBV18 and TRBJ1-1; D remains ambiguous. The CDR3 loop spans 13 amino acids. Between the trimmed V and J ends, which lost 1 base and 9 bases, there was a span of 12 bases. The germline CDR1 and CDR2 sequences are KGHSH and LQKENI. DNA for the CDR3: TGTGCCAGCTCACCACGGGAGGGTCCTAAAGCTTTCTTT. This sequence encodes CASSPREGPKAFF.

This chain connects TRBV19 to TRBJ1-4, with 10 positions matching TRBD1. Unmatched junction bases numbered 12, after V lost 5 bases and J lost 0 bases. Germline CDR1 is LNHDA and CDR2 is SQIVND (reference sequence). This CDR3 is built from 19 residues. CDR3 protein: CASSVRDRGRITTNEKLFF. The CDR3 nucleotides are TGTGCCAGTAGTGTCCGGGACAGGGGACGCATTACAACTAATGAAAAACTGTTTTTT.

The chain combines TRBV7-9 with TRBJ1-4; D unclear. Trimming took off 1 base at V and 8 bases at J, with 8 bases between the two ends. The germline V gene has CDR1 SEHNR and CDR2 FQNEAQ (reference sequence). This CDR3 region has 13 residues. In nucleotides, the CDR3 is TGTGCCAGCAGCTTAGATTGGGCGGAAAAACTGTTTTTT. Translation gives CASSLDWAEKLFF.

The chain combines TRBV19 with TRBJ1-1; D gene unclear. There are 12 residues in the CDR3. Trimming pared 4 bases from V and 5 bases from J, leaving 8 bases between. From germline, CDR1 is LNHDA and CDR2 SQIVND (reference sequence). CDR3 loop: CASSNRRTEAFF. CDR3 in DNA: TGTGCCAGTAGTAACAGACGTACTGAAGCTTTCTTT.